The rows below give T cell receptor beta chains drawn from one sample of a study of blood T cell repertoires in COVID-19. This table comes from immunoSEQ multiplex PCR, and its TCRdb copy is limited to in-frame clones, with some not included. The table lists roughly 50,000 clones, 88% of them singletons. The sequenced sample consisted of peripheral blood. All receptors come from a man aged 45-65 years with acute or convalescent COVID-19. The CDR3 runs from the conserved cysteine through the conserved F or W.

CDR3,V
CASSYDRGNLNEQFF,TRBV11-1
CASSSHRGDYNSPLHF,TRBV14
CASTTGGLGETQYF,TRBV5-1
CASSIGLDGEQFF,TRBV5-1
CASSPGTANSGNTIYF,TRBV18
CASSLHRDRQPNTEAFF,TRBV2
CASSSRWTELPLHF,TRBV5-8
CASSQDWQAEAFF,TRBV3-1/TRBV3-2
CASSMGDRDQPQHF,TRBV5-1
CASSLAAGLNTEAFF,TRBV7-2
CASAGQAYEQYF,TRBV18
CASSELGGLGTEAFF,TRBV6-1
CASRDRIVSGNTIYF,TRBV19
CASSEALGNSPLHF,TRBV6-1
CASSVRGLDQETQYF,TRBV9
CASSYHSGQEGLTEAFF,TRBV5-1
CATSDLTGQGPTDTQYF,TRBV24-1
CASSVVPLTGFGGETQYF,TRBV9
CASSLVGTGTGTYGYTF,TRBV7-9
CASSQVAGYTEAFF,TRBV3-1/TRBV3-2
CASSVDGNSNQPQHF,TRBV9
CASSLGGPVPGGYTF,TRBV7-2
CASSLDTGQETQYF,TRBV5-1
CATGRTGFTDTQYF,TRBV24-1
CASRRQSDSNQPQHF,TRBV2
CASSSRTPGTSGSSQYF,TRBV5-1
CATSDLQGGPNTGELFF,TRBV24-1
CASSFTQGFGANVLTF,TRBV7-2
CASSLTWSTIYF,TRBV7-9
CASSRGTGDTEAFF,TRBV3-1/TRBV3-2
CASSHLGQGRRYTEAFF,TRBV4-1
CASSSPSRVPQETQYF,TRBV6-2/TRBV6-3
CASSLQPYSGTDTQYF,TRBV7-2
CASSFRQGATGELFF,TRBV7-7
CASSLGQVAGNEKLFF,TRBV11-2
CARAAPGQGGEETQYF,TRBV5-3
CSVDGTADWNTEAFF,TRBV29-1
CASSRGSGEKLFF,TRBV18
CASRARGFPYEQYF,TRBV10-2
CASSMEGRRTGELFF,TRBV19
CASSLMVGLAGNNEQFF,TRBV27
CASSLGGSSYNEQFF,TRBV5-4
CASSRDSLYNSPLHF,TRBV6-5
CASTRGGTDTQYF,TRBV14
CASSPPGTPRGNTIYF,TRBV18
CASSLNVHGGKRETQYF,TRBV11-2
CASSYNRDSPLHF,TRBV6-5
CASSQQGYSGNTIYF,TRBV27
CASSLKRGESTEAFF,TRBV4-1
CASLRDKGEKLFF,TRBV19
CASSLFGVDNSPLHF,TRBV7-9
CATSEFGLAGGDTQYF,TRBV24-1
CASRSRVESDTQYF,TRBV7-9
CASSFETDKAFF,TRBV7-2
CASRPTGKRNQPQHF,TRBV27